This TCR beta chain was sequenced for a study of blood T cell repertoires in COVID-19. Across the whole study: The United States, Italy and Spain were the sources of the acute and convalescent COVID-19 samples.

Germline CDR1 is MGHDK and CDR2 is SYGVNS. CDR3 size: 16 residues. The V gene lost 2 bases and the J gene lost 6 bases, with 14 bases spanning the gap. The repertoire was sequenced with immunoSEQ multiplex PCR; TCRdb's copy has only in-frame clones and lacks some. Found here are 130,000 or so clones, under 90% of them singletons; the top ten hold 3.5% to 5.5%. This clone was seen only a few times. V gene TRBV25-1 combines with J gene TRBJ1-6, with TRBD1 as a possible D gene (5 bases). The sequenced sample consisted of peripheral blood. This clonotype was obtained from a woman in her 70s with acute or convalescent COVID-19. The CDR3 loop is CASSEGARRPNSPLHF. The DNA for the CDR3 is TGTGCCAGCAGTGAAGGGGCACGACGGCCTAATTCACCCCTCCACTTT.